The 21 T cell receptor beta chains below all came from one sample that was sequenced in a study of blood T cell repertoires in COVID-19. TCRdb's table, derived via immunoSEQ multiplex PCR, lists solely in-frame clones and lacks some. The repertoire holds 260,000 or so clones, with approximately 88% as singletons. The sample was peripheral blood. The receptor set was obtained from a man between 18 and 29 years old with active or convalescent COVID-19.

This rearrangement joins TRBV12-5 to TRBJ2-1, with D possibly being TRBD1 (5 bases). V was pared by 7 bases and J by 5 bases, with 18 bases between. The CDR3 has 15 amino acids. Germline V CDR1 and CDR2: LGHNT, FRNRAP. The CDR3 nucleotides are TGTGCTAGTGCTCCCATGACGACAGCAAACAATGAGCAGTTCTTC. Translated: CASAPMTTANNEQFF.

V and J are TRBV10-3 and TRBJ2-7; D unclear. The CDR3 consists of 13 residues. Germline V lookup: CDR1 ENHRY, CDR2 SYGVKD. The V end lost 7 bases, the J end lost 2 bases, and 12 bases lay between the germline ends. The CDR3 loop reads CAITTAPTYEQYF. The CDR3, as DNA: TGTGCCATCACTACAGCACCCACCTACGAGCAGTACTTC.

The genes are TRBV3-1 (or the pseudogene TRBV3-2) and TRBJ1-5, with TRBD1 as a possible D gene (5 bases). Germline CDR1 and CDR2: LGHDT and YNNKEL (reference sequence). This CDR3 is 15 amino acids long. The V end was cut by 0 bases, the J end by 5 bases, with 11 bases between. CDR3 in amino acids: CASSQEGRDHQPQHF. The CDR3 region has the DNA TGTGCCAGCAGCCAAGAAGGCAGGGATCATCAGCCCCAGCATTTT.

The V call is TRBV11-2, the J call TRBJ1-2; D call uncertain. Germline V gene data show CDR1 as SGHAT and CDR2 as FQNNGV. Deletions cut 4 bases from V and 4 bases from J, with 13 bases between. The CDR3 length is 14 residues. The CDR3 reads CASSSFQETYGYTF. CDR3 nucleotides: TGTGCCAGCAGCTCCTTCCAGGAAACCTATGGCTACACCTTC.

The chain couples TRBV23-1 to TRBJ2-6; 7 nucleotides match TRBD1. TRBV23-1 is assigned to the ORF class and has an uncertain function. CDR3 length: 16 amino acids. V was clipped by 7 bases and J by 0 bases; unmatched bases: 6. The DNA of the CDR3 is TGCGCCAGCACAGACAGGGCGGACTCTGGGGCCAACGTCCTGACTTTC. This encodes CASTDRADSGANVLTF.

The chain combines TRBV6-4 with TRBJ2-3; the match to TRBD2 covers 7 bases. The junction had 4 bases not matched to a gene; V was cut back by 7 bases and J by 3 bases. Germline V gene data show CDR1 as MRHNA and CDR2 as SNTAGT. This CDR3 has 13 residues. In DNA, the CDR3 is TGTGCCAGCAAGGCTAGCGGAACAGATACGCAGTATTTT. Its protein product is CASKASGTDTQYF.

Only a few counts were recorded for this clone. This chain joins TRBV7-2 and TRBJ1-2; TRBD1 is a possible D gene (6 bases). The germline V gene has CDR1 SGHTA and CDR2 FQGNSA. The CDR3 is 12 residues long. V was cut by 9 bases and J by 8 bases, with 16 bases left in between. The CDR3 sequence is CARLSGGEGYTF. CDR3 bases: TGTGCCAGACTGAGTGGGGGCGAAGGCTACACCTTC.

J is TRBJ2-7 and V is TRBV7-9; a weak D match, TRBD1 (5 bases). CDR3 length: 12 residues. V gave up 5 bases and J gave up 5 bases, with 10 bases separating them. Germline loops: CDR1 SEHNR, CDR2 FQNEAQ (reference sequence). This CDR3 is CASSPGKNEQYF. The CDR3, as DNA: TGTGCCAGCAGCCCAGGGAAGAACGAGCAGTACTTC. Full variable domain (missing parts from reference TRBV7-9 and TRBJ2-7): DTGVSQNPRHKITKRGQNVTFRCDPISEHNRLYWYRQTLGQGPEFLTYFQNEAQLEKSRLLSDRFSAERPKGSFSTLEIQRTEQGDSAMYLCASSPGKNEQYFGPGTRLTVT.

Written as DNA, the CDR3 is TGTGCCAGCAGCTTAAGCCTCGGGAGGGAGTACGAGCAGTACTTC. As protein: CASSLSLGREYEQYF. The chain employs TRBV7-2 and TRBJ2-7; 8 bases align to TRBD2. The CDR3 runs to 15 residues. The germline V gene encodes CDR1 SGHTA and CDR2 FQGNSA. Unmatched junction bases numbered 7, after V lost 2 bases and J lost 4 bases.

J is TRBJ2-7 and V is TRBV11-2; TRBD2 matches 8 bases. Germline loops: CDR1 SGHAT, CDR2 FQNNGV. With V trimmed by 5 bases and J by 4 bases, 10 bases remained unmatched. The CDR3 totals 15 residues. The CDR3, as DNA: TGTGCCAGCAGCGGGGTTAGCGGGGCACCTTACGAGCAGTACTTC. Encoded protein: CASSGVSGAPYEQYF.

The J gene is TRBJ1-1, the V gene TRBV7-6; D is possibly TRBD1 (5 bases). V was clipped by 5 bases and J by 4 bases, with 14 bases between them. Germline V gene data show CDR1 as SGHVS and CDR2 as FNYEAQ. The CDR3 covers 14 residues. DNA for the CDR3: TGTGCCAGCAGCCTGGACAATTTCCCCACTGAAGCTTTCTTT. This encodes CASSLDNFPTEAFF. Full variable domain (outside the CDR3, taken from reference TRBV7-6 and TRBJ1-1): GAGVSQSPRYKVTKRGQDVALRCDPISGHVSLYWYRQALGQGPEFLTYFNYEAQQDKSGLPNDRFSAERPEGSISTLTIQRTEQRDSAMYRCASSLDNFPTEAFFGQGTRLTVV.

V is TRBV19 and J is TRBJ1-2; perhaps TRBD1 as D (6 bases). Germline CDR1 reads LNHDA; CDR2 reads SQIVND (reference sequence). V gave up 9 bases and J gave up 4 bases, with 12 bases separating them. The CDR3 totals 12 residues. The DNA of the CDR3 is TGTGCCAGCCACAGGGAGGGCTATGGCTACACCTTC. Protein: CASHREGYGYTF.

The J gene is TRBJ2-3, the V gene TRBV5-4, with 10 bases lining up with TRBD2. There are 16 residues in the CDR3. V lost 0 bases to trimming and J lost 5 bases; unmatched junction nucleotides: 6. The V gene's germline CDR1 is SGHNT and CDR2 YYREEE (reference sequence). The CDR3 DNA follows: TGTGCCAGCAGCTTGGTACTAGCGGGGTATAGAGATACGCAGTATTTT. Its protein is CASSLVLAGYRDTQYF.

This chain connects TRBV9 to TRBJ1-2, with 7 bases identical to TRBD1. The CDR3 sequence is 16 residues long. The germline V gene has CDR1 SGDLS and CDR2 YYNGEE. The ends lost 0 bases at V and 0 bases at J; junction bases unmatched: 5. CDR3 DNA sequence: TGTGCCAGCAGCGTAGGTCGAGGGGGCCCTAACTATGGCTACACCTTC. It translates to CASSVGRGGPNYGYTF.

The V call is TRBV24-1, the J call TRBJ2-2; possible D gene TRBD1, 6 bases. V shed 3 bases and J shed 5 bases, with 12 bases lying between them. Germline assignment: CDR1 KGHDR and CDR2 SFDVKD. The CDR3 sequence is 15 residues long. CDR3 amino acids: CATSDPGTLTGELFF. DNA of the CDR3: TGTGCCACCAGTGATCCTGGGACATTGACCGGGGAGCTGTTTTTT.

This clone appeared once. This chain connects TRBV9 to TRBJ2-7, with TRBD1 matching 7 bases. The CDR3 totals 14 residues. V lost 4 bases, J lost 3 bases, and 7 bases stayed unmatched. CDR1 is SGDLS, CDR2 YYNGEE, per germline. The DNA of the CDR3 is TGTGCCAGCAGCTCCCGGCCAGGGGGCTACGAGCAGTACTTC. It specifies CASSSRPGGYEQYF.

The V gene is TRBV19, the J gene TRBJ1-1; 7 bases match TRBD1. V shed 8 bases, J shed 1 base, and the junction held 4 bases outside the gene matches. The CDR3 loop spans 13 amino acids. CDR1 and CDR2 (germline): LNHDA, SQIVND (reference sequence). The CDR3 loop is CASSRDRNTEAFF. In nucleotides, the CDR3 is TGTGCCAGTTCCCGGGACAGGAACACTGAAGCTTTCTTT.

V is TRBV6-2 or TRBV6-3 and J is TRBJ1-2; D is unclear. This CDR3 is built from 13 residues. Germline loops: CDR1 MNHEY, CDR2 SVGEGT. V lost 5 bases to trimming and J lost 8 bases, with 15 bases between them. The chain's CDR3 is CASSQQAPFGYTF. The CDR3 region has the DNA TGTGCCAGCAGTCAGCAGGCCCCTTTCGGCTACACCTTC.

The J gene is TRBJ1-4, the V gene TRBV19; 8 bases line up with TRBD1. J gave up 8 bases and V 8 bases, and 7 bases lay outside the gene matches. In germline, CDR1 is LNHDA, CDR2 SQIVND (reference sequence). The CDR3 extends over 13 amino acids. CDR3 sequence reads: CASHGTGFEKLFF. CDR3 nucleotides: TGTGCCAGTCACGGGACAGGTTTCGAAAAACTGTTTTTT.

J is TRBJ2-3 and V is TRBV12-5; D is undetermined. The V gene lost 1 base and the J gene lost 2 bases, with 7 bases spanning the gap. Germline V gives CDR1 LGHNT, CDR2 FRNRAP. This CDR3 contains 14 residues. The CDR3 sequence is CASGLGQNTDTQYF. CDR3 nucleotides: TGTGCTAGTGGTTTGGGACAAAACACAGATACGCAGTATTTT. The whole variable domain, filled in from reference TRBV12-5 and TRBJ2-3, reads DARVTQTPRHKVTEMGQEVTMRCQPILGHNTVFWYRQTMMQGLELLAYFRNRAPLDDSGMPKDRFSAEMPDATLATLKIQPSEPRDSAVYFCASGLGQNTDTQYFGPGTRLTVL.

The chain joins TRBV6-5 to TRBJ1-2; D not resolved. V was cut by 3 bases and J by 6 bases, with 11 bases left in between. Germline V gene sequence: CDR1 MNHEY, CDR2 SVGAGI. The CDR3 spans 13 residues. In DNA, the CDR3 is TGTGCCAGCAGTTATACTCTCCATGATGGCTACACCTTC. It encodes CASSYTLHDGYTF.